One T cell receptor beta chain is described in this entry. The target antigen is unknown. This specimen comes from a study of cytomegalovirus exposure and HLA in healthy donors. The CDR3 loop spans 15 amino acids. Germline CDR1 reads MNHEY; CDR2 reads SVGAGI. V gave up 6 bases and J gave up 6 bases; unmatched junction bases: 13. General observations from the study: Rarity characterized most TCR sequences, yet some public TCRs appeared in many donors. Later analysis identified several of the most significant clusters that appeared linked to common viral pathogens.

This PCR relied on a set of 60 Vbeta primers and 13 Jbeta primers. Here immunoSEQ multiplex PCR was the method, and the copy in TCRdb shows in-frame clones only, minus some. The table has some 200,000 clones, 79% seen once. This clonotype originated in a girl aged 5 to 17 in good health and CMV-seropositive. The material sequenced was PBMCs. The rearrangement joins TRBV6-5 to TRBJ2-7; 8 positions match TRBD1. Here the CDR3 DNA reads TGTGCCAGCAGCCAACCTCCCGGGACAGGACTCGAGCAGTACTTC. This sequence encodes CASSQPPGTGLEQYF.